The next 28 T cell receptor beta chains were all read from a single sample in a study of response to subunit inactivated influenza vaccine. In TCRdb, the RT-PCR reads were re-called with MiXCR into one record per CDR3 protein. The sample has about half a million distinct CDR3 sequences, approximately 11% seen once. Sample: PBMCs from blood, taken about 6 weeks after vaccination. These receptors originate from a man in his fifties who received an inactivated influenza vaccine.

This clonotype was recorded many times. The chain uses TRBV5-1 and TRBJ2-1, with 8 bases fitting TRBD2. The germline gives CDR1 SGHRS, CDR2 YFSETQ. The CDR3 extends over 15 amino acids. Unmatched junction bases numbered 12, after V lost 6 bases and J lost 7 bases. The CDR3 nucleotides are TGCGCCAGCAAGGGTCTGACGGGGGGGCAGAATGAGCAGTTCTTC. This gives the protein CASKGLTGGQNEQFF.

This clonotype came up many times. The V and J genes are TRBV12-3 or TRBV12-4 and TRBJ2-1; D is ambiguous. Trimming stripped 6 bases from V and 11 bases from J, with 14 bases between. This CDR3 spans 12 amino acids. The DNA of the CDR3 is TGTGCCAGCAGCCTCAGACCTGATCAGCAGTTCTTC. Its translation: CASSLRPDQQFF.

The chain employs TRBV12-3 or TRBV12-4 and TRBJ2-5; a weak D match, TRBD2 (5 bases). This CDR3 contains 16 residues. Trimming shortened V by 6 bases and J by 5 bases, and 22 bases separated the two germline ends. Here the CDR3 reads CASSLPGAGVKETQYF. CDR3 coding DNA: TGTGCCAGCAGCTTACCTGGAGCCGGGGTTAAGGAGACCCAGTACTTC.

This clonotype was counted a few times. This chain links TRBV20-1 with TRBJ2-3, with TRBD1 matching over 9 bases. The junction had 4 bases not matched to a gene; V was cut back by 5 bases and J by 1 base. Germline V gene lookup returns CDR1 DFQATT and CDR2 SNEGSKA (reference sequence). The CDR3 loop spans 14 amino acids. CDR3 residues: CSARDRDRTDTQYF. The CDR3 DNA is TGCAGTGCTCGGGACAGGGATCGCACAGATACGCAGTATTTT.

This clonotype was found a few times. The chain employs TRBV18 and TRBJ2-5; 8 bases fit TRBD2. The CDR3 sequence is 15 residues long. CDR1 is KGHSH and CDR2 is LQKENI in the germline V gene. The V and J ends lost 5 bases and 5 bases, in that order; junction bases with no gene match: 10. The CDR3 protein is CASSSQSAGAETQYF. In nucleotides, the CDR3 is TGTGCCAGCTCATCTCAATCAGCGGGGGCGGAGACCCAGTACTTC.

Regarding this clonotype: Since a much larger clone is just one base distant, this may be a read error. The chain is built from TRBV29-1 and TRBJ2-3; TRBD1 matches at 8 bases. The germline CDR1 and CDR2 sequences are SQVTM and ANQGSEA. V lost 6 bases, J lost 0 bases, and 5 bases stayed unmatched. CDR3 length equals 14 residues. This CDR3 reads CSVGTGISTDTQYF. CDR3 coding DNA: TGCAGCGTCGGGACAGGAATTAGCACAGATACGCAGTATTTT.

This clonotype was observed many times. The rearrangement links TRBV15 to TRBJ2-1; D remains unclear. CDR1 and CDR2 (germline): LNHNV, YYDKDF (reference sequence). CDR3 length: 18 amino acids. V lost 1 base and J 0 bases, leaving 16 bases between the germline ends. The CDR3 region has the DNA TGTGCCACCAGCAGAGTAGGCAGCCTCCAGAGCTCCTACAATGAGCAGTTCTTC. Amino acids: CATSRVGSLQSSYNEQFF.

The V gene is TRBV20-1, the J gene TRBJ2-3; perhaps TRBD1 as D (5 bases). Germline values: CDR1 DFQATT, CDR2 SNEGSKA (reference sequence). CDR3 length: 16 amino acids. V was trimmed by 2 bases and J by 4 bases, leaving 19 bases between them. The CDR3 coding sequence is TGCAGTGCTAGACCTCCTGGACATCGGACGGCAGATACGCAGTATTTT. It translates to CSARPPGHRTADTQYF.

The CDR3 region is CASSSEGAPGANVLTF. As DNA, the CDR3 is TGCGCCAGCAGCTCAGAGGGGGCGCCTGGGGCCAACGTCCTGACTTTC. The V gene is TRBV4-3, the J gene TRBJ2-6; 7 bases map to TRBD1. This CDR3 region has 16 residues. In germline, CDR1 is LGHNA, CDR2 YSLEER. The ends lost 5 bases at V and 2 bases at J; junction bases unmatched: 6.

This clonotype appeared a few times. The V and J genes are TRBV11-1 and TRBJ2-5, with a possible D match to TRBD1 (6 bases). The V gene's germline CDR1 is SGHAT and CDR2 FQDESV (reference sequence). This CDR3 has 14 residues. The V end lost 3 bases, the J end lost 4 bases, and 12 bases lay between the germline ends. CDR3 bases: TGTGCCAGCAGCTTCCTACAGGGCGTAGAGACCCAGTACTTC. This translates into CASSFLQGVETQYF. The whole variable domain, filled in from reference TRBV11-1 and TRBJ2-5, reads EAEVAQSPRYKITEKSQAVAFWCDPISGHATLYWYRQILGQGPELLVQFQDESVVDDSQLPKDRFSAERLKGVDSTLKIQPAELGDSAMYLCASSFLQGVETQYFGPGTRLLVL.

This rearrangement joins TRBV3-1 to TRBJ1-2; D may be TRBD1 (5 bases). Trimming removed 7 bases from V and 2 bases from J, with 14 bases in between. This CDR3 spans 14 amino acids. From germline, CDR1 is LGHDT and CDR2 YNNKEL (reference sequence). DNA of the CDR3: TGTGCCAGCACCCCCGGCGGGGGGAACTATGGCTACACCTTC. Residues: CASTPGGGNYGYTF.

This clonotype was counted many times. The chain combines TRBV7-2 with TRBJ2-3; possibly TRBD1 for D (5 bases). Trimming shortened V by 5 bases and J by 3 bases, and 18 bases separated the two germline ends. The CDR3 is 16 residues long. Germline CDR1 is SGHTA and CDR2 is FQGNSA. Here the CDR3 reads CASSPQGVGRTDTQYF. The CDR3 DNA reads as TGTGCCAGCAGCCCGCAAGGGGTTGGTAGGACAGATACGCAGTATTTT.

The sample holds many counts of this clonotype. The chain uses TRBV7-2 and TRBJ2-5; D might be TRBD1 (5 bases). Germline values: CDR1 SGHTA, CDR2 FQGNSA. V dropped 3 bases and J dropped 0 bases, with 14 bases sitting between them. This CDR3 region has 16 residues. CDR3 DNA sequence: TGTGCCAGCAGCTTCTTGGGTGCAGGGAACCAAGAGACCCAGTACTTC. As protein: CASSFLGAGNQETQYF.

The chain couples TRBV25-1 to TRBJ2-2, with 7 bases lining up with TRBD1. V was pared by 7 bases and J by 0 bases, with 2 bases of the junction left unmatched. This CDR3 is 14 amino acids long. CDR1 is MGHDK and CDR2 is SYGVNS in the germline V gene. The CDR3 DNA reads as TGTGCCAGCAAAGGGGGCGCGAACACCGGGGAGCTGTTTTTT. Its protein is CASKGGANTGELFF. The full variable domain, rest sourced from reference TRBV25-1 and TRBJ2-2, is EADIYQTPRYLVIGTGKKITLECSQTMGHDKMYWYQQDPGMELHLIHYSYGVNSTEKGDLSSESTVSRIRTEHFPLTLESARPSHTSQYLCASKGGANTGELFFGEGSRLTVL.

A few counts support this clonotype. V is TRBV29-1 and J is TRBJ1-1; D not certain. This CDR3 spans 14 amino acids. Trimming left V 7 bases short and J 1 base short, with 16 bases between. Germline CDR1 is SQVTM and CDR2 is ANQGSEA. CDR3 sequence (DNA): TGCAGCGCATTGGAAAGTGAGGCGAACACTGAAGCTTTCTTT. Translated: CSALESEANTEAFF.

The V and J genes are TRBV6-5 and TRBJ1-4; D remains unclear. TRBJ2-2 explains the end of the DNA better; the J call may be wrong. Per germline, CDR1 MNHEY and CDR2 SVGAGI. This CDR3 region has 15 residues. Here the CDR3 DNA reads TGTGCCAGCAGTTACGAATCAGGAGTTCCTGAGGAGCTGTTTTTT. It translates to CASSYESGVPEELFF.

This clonotype has ten or more counts. The V call is TRBV7-9, the J call TRBJ2-1, with D tentatively TRBD2 (5 bases). This CDR3 has 13 amino acids. From germline, CDR1 is SEHNR and CDR2 FQNEAQ (reference sequence). Trimming cost V 5 bases and J 7 bases, with 12 bases left between them. CDR3 DNA sequence: TGTGCCAGCAGCCACGACACGGGAAATGAGCAGTTCTTC. Protein product: CASSHDTGNEQFF.

This clonotype was recorded only once. The chain has TRBV18 and TRBJ2-5, with a weak D call TRBD1 (6 bases). Per the germline V gene, CDR1 is KGHSH and CDR2 is LQKENI. The V end was cut by 5 bases, the J end by 4 bases, with 14 bases between. The CDR3 spans 14 residues. In DNA form, the CDR3 reads TGTGCCAGCTCAAGTGGACAGCCGGGAGAGACCCAGTACTTC. This gives the protein CASSSGQPGETQYF. The full variable domain, its missing parts supplied by reference TRBV18 and TRBJ2-5, is NAGVMQNPRHLVRRRGQEARLRCSPMKGHSHVYWYRQLPEEGLKFMVYLQKENIIDESGMPKERFSAEFPKEGPSILRIQQVVRGDSAAYFCASSSGQPGETQYFGPGTRLLVL.

This clonotype was detected ten times or more. This sequence joins TRBV11-2 and TRBJ2-1; 7 bases align to TRBD2. The length of the CDR3 is 13 residues. V shed 0 bases and J 13 bases; nucleotides not matched to a gene: 6. The germline gives CDR1 SGHAT, CDR2 FQNNGV. The CDR3 DNA sequence: TGTGCCAGCAGCTTAGATCTGCGGGGGTTACAGTTCTTC. It yields the protein CASSLDLRGLQFF. The full variable domain, its missing parts supplied by reference TRBV11-2 and TRBJ2-1, is EAGVAQSPRYKIIEKRQSVAFWCNPISGHATLYWYQQILGQGPKLLIQFQNNGVVDDSQLPKDRFSAERLKGVDSTLKIQPAKLEDSAVYLCASSLDLRGLQFFGPGTRLTVL.

The rearrangement joins TRBV28 to TRBJ2-6; no clear D. V was clipped by 5 bases and J by 3 bases, with 11 bases between them. CDR1 is MDHEN and CDR2 is SYDVKM in the germline V gene. CDR3 length: 15 residues. This CDR3 reads CASSSQSGGANVLTF. The DNA for the CDR3 is TGTGCCAGCAGTAGTCAGTCGGGTGGGGCCAACGTCCTGACTTTC.

The chain employs TRBV7-6 and TRBJ1-6, with D unclear. CDR1 is SGHVS, CDR2 FNYEAQ, per germline. The CDR3 contains 15 residues. V lost 5 bases and J lost 9, with 17 bases in between. CDR3 sequence reads: CASSERTTLGSPLHF. CDR3 coding DNA: TGTGCCAGCAGCGAACGGACCACGTTAGGTTCACCCCTCCACTTT.

This chain joins TRBV3-1 and TRBJ2-2; TRBD1 aligns across 7 bases. V lost 5 bases, J lost 5 bases, and 5 bases stayed unmatched. CDR1 is LGHDT and CDR2 is YNNKEL in the germline V gene (reference sequence). The CDR3 is made up of 14 amino acids. The CDR3, as DNA: TGTGCCAGCAGCGGACAGGCAGGGACCGGGGAGCTGTTTTTT. This translates into CASSGQAGTGELFF.

In this sample, this clonotype turned up many times. This rearrangement joins TRBV15 to TRBJ1-3; D unclear. Per the germline V gene, CDR1 is LNHNV and CDR2 is YYDKDF (reference sequence). The CDR3 runs to 15 residues. The V gene lost 0 bases and the J gene lost 1 base, with 7 bases spanning the gap. The CDR3 bases are TGTGCCACCAGCAGAGACCGGGCTTCTGGAAACACCATATATTTT. This codes for CATSRDRASGNTIYF.

This chain uses TRBV4-3 with TRBJ2-2, with a tentative D call TRBD2 (6 bases). CDR1 and CDR2 (germline): LGHNA, YSLEER. This CDR3 spans 18 amino acids. Trimming took 2 bases from V and 0 from J, leaving 16 bases between them. CDR3 nucleotide sequence: TGCGCCAGCAGCCAACGGCGGGGCCTAGGGACGAACACCGGGGAGCTGTTTTTT. Translating it yields CASSQRRGLGTNTGELFF.

The chain is built from TRBV6-2 or TRBV6-3 and TRBJ2-7; the D is unclear. The germline gives CDR1 MNHEY, CDR2 SVGEGT. V lost 0 bases and J lost 3, with 3 bases in between. The CDR3 consists of 12 residues. CDR3: CASSYSIYEQYF. The CDR3 DNA is TGTGCCAGCAGTTACTCGATCTACGAGCAGTACTTC.

The sample holds a few counts of this clonotype. The chain uses TRBV9 and TRBJ2-5; D gene unclear. The CDR3 has 15 residues. Germline V lookup: CDR1 SGDLS, CDR2 YYNGEE. Deletions cut 3 bases from V and 4 bases from J, with 16 bases between. The CDR3 reads CASSGRAAPGETQYF. CDR3 sequence (DNA): TGTGCCAGCAGCGGAAGGGCGGCCCCGGGAGAGACCCAGTACTTC.

This clonotype was found many times. The chain combines TRBV10-3 with TRBJ2-6, with D maybe TRBD1 (5 bases). V shed 1 base and J shed 0 bases, with 10 bases lying between them. Germline CDR1 reads ENHRY; CDR2 reads SYGVKD. The CDR3 runs 17 residues. The CDR3 protein is CAISEFVRASGANVLTF. In nucleotides, the CDR3 is TGTGCCATCAGTGAGTTTGTCAGGGCCTCTGGGGCCAACGTCCTGACTTTC.

The rearrangement uses TRBV9 and TRBJ2-3; 7 bases match TRBD1. The germline V gene encodes CDR1 SGDLS and CDR2 YYNGEE. V lost 0 bases, J lost 1 base, and 2 bases stayed unmatched. The length of the CDR3 is 15 residues. Written as DNA, the CDR3 is TGTGCCAGCAGCGTAGACAGGGGTGGCACAGATACGCAGTATTTT. This gives the protein CASSVDRGGTDTQYF.